This T cell receptor beta chain comes out of a study of blood T cell repertoires in COVID-19. Study summary: Samples representing acute and convalescent COVID-19 were sourced from the United States, Italy and Spain. The analysed material was cDNA or gDNA that came from T cells, B-cell-depleted T cells, or PBMCs.

As processed by the authors: Estimated nucleated cell counts came from reference gene primer amplification. Sequencing was performed with immunoSEQ multiplex PCR; in TCRdb, only in-frame clones are kept and a portion is missing. V, J and clone size reflect that table, while D and trimming were determined from the DNA. The sample includes around 15,000 clones, approximately 85% of them seen just once. The trim removed 3 bases at V and 11 bases at J, leaving 18 bases unmatched. The CDR3 length is 15 residues. Per the germline V gene, CDR1 is GTSNPN and CDR2 is SVGIG (reference sequence). The rearrangement uses TRBV30 and TRBJ1-1; 7 bases fit TRBD1. Sequenced: peripheral blood. The clonotype comes from a man between 65 and 85 years old in a cohort sampled during active COVID-19. The CDR3 reads CAWSAPDRVRSYAFF. The CDR3 region has the DNA TGTGCCTGGAGCGCACCCGACAGGGTAAGAAGCTATGCTTTCTTT.